This T cell receptor beta chain was retrieved from a study of blood T cell repertoires in COVID-19. TCRdb's table, derived via immunoSEQ multiplex PCR, lists solely in-frame clones and lacks some. The sample contains 150,000 or so clones, around 73% of which appear only once. Deletions cut 5 bases from V and 5 bases from J, with 10 bases between. CDR1 is SEHNR and CDR2 is FQNEAQ in the germline V gene (reference sequence). CDR3 length: 12 residues. The sequence was obtained from a woman aged 45-65 years with active or convalescent COVID-19. The genes are TRBV7-9 and TRBJ2-7; possibly TRBD1 for D (6 bases). Sequenced: peripheral blood. The CDR3 bases are TGTGCCAGCAGCCCGGACAGTCACGAGCAGTACTTC. Protein: CASSPDSHEQYF.